This T cell receptor beta chain was identified during a study of OX40 agonist ivuxolimab in advanced cancers. This CDR3 is 12 amino acids long. V was shortened by 3 bases and J by 4 bases, with 8 bases between the two germline ends. Germline lookup yields CDR1 SGHNT and CDR2 YYREEE (reference sequence). The study's findings and limits: Both CD4+ and CD8+ T cell populations in blood had undergone clonal expansion by week 6 at 0.1 to 3.0 mg/kg.

To note about this clone: As yet, its antigen is unknown.

Repertoires were generated with immunoSEQ multiplex PCR, while TCRdb's copy carries only in-frame clones and drops some. Of fewer than 100,000 clones in the sample, about 89% were seen once. Sequencing used CD4+ or CD8+ T cells sorted from blood, obtained in a trial of the OX40 agonist ivuxolimab. The chain couples TRBV5-4 to TRBJ2-7; D is unclear. The clonotype comes from an adult with an advanced solid tumor such as melanoma, head and neck, liver or kidney cancer. The CDR3 here is CASSSSQYEQYF. In DNA, the CDR3 is TGTGCCAGCAGCTCCTCTCAGTACGAGCAGTACTTC.